Each of the 16 T cell receptor beta chains below was sequenced from the same sample in a study of blood T cells in healthy people across ages. A second PCR of roughly 6 to 12 cycles used a sample-barcoded 5' primer and a J-beta primer mix. TCRdb ran MiXCR on the 5' RACE reads and lists one entry per CDR3 protein. The sample lists over 500,000 distinct CDR3 sequences, 40% to 65% occurring once. Specimen: blood. Receptors originate from a woman at least 80 years old in good health.

There are many counts of this clonotype. The chain links TRBV11-2 to TRBJ2-5; D not certain. This CDR3 is built from 15 residues. The ends were cut back, 6 bases at V and 4 bases at J, with 18 bases in the middle. Germline V lookup: CDR1 SGHAT, CDR2 FQNNGV. The CDR3 nucleotides are TGTGCCAGCAGTTTTCAGATAGGGTTTGGAGAGACCCAGTACTTC. Translated: CASSFQIGFGETQYF.

This clonotype has only a few counts. The chain employs TRBV25-1 and TRBJ2-3, with D maybe TRBD2 (5 bases). The CDR3 totals 15 residues. The V gene lost 2 bases and the J gene lost 2 bases, with 11 bases spanning the gap. Germline loops: CDR1 MGHDK, CDR2 SYGVNS. CDR3: CASSEVRGDTDTQYF. CDR3 nucleotide sequence: TGTGCCAGCAGTGAAGTTCGGGGTGACACAGATACGCAGTATTTT. The full variable domain, in which reference TRBV25-1 and TRBJ2-3 provide the parts outside the CDR3, is EADIYQTPRYLVIGTGKKITLECSQTMGHDKMYWYQQDPGMELHLIHYSYGVNSTEKGDLSSESTVSRIRTEHFPLTLESARPSHTSQYLCASSEVRGDTDTQYFGPGTRLTVL.

The chain recombines TRBV28 with TRBJ2-5, with D possibly being TRBD2 (6 bases). Trimming took off 4 bases at V and 1 base at J, with 19 bases between the two ends. There are 17 residues in the CDR3. From germline, CDR1 is MDHEN and CDR2 SYDVKM. The CDR3 DNA follows: TGTGCCAGCAGTTCCTGGGACTTTCGGGGATCCCAAGAGACCCAGTACTTC. Encoded protein: CASSSWDFRGSQETQYF.

A note on this clonotype: The junction does not match germline at one end; this may be a read error. The V call is TRBV18, the J call TRBJ2-7; D possibly corresponds to TRBD2 (5 bases). This CDR3 is 14 amino acids long. CDR1 is KGHSH and CDR2 is LQKENI in the germline V gene. CDR3 sequence: CVSSPAASEYEQYF. The CDR3 coding sequence is TGTGTCAGCTCACCAGCGGCTTCCGAGTACGAGCAGTACTTC.

The V and J genes are TRBV29-1 and TRBJ2-1; weak D call: TRBD2 (6 bases). The CDR3 runs to 12 residues. V was cut by 0 bases and J by 9 bases, with 9 bases left in between. Germline-derived CDR1 and CDR2 are SQVTM and ANQGSEA. In nucleotides, the CDR3 is TGCAGCGTTGAAGATACGGGGGTTGAGCAGTTCTTC. Its translation is CSVEDTGVEQFF.

This clonotype was detected a few times. The chain joins TRBV2 to TRBJ2-1; 15 bases match TRBD2. The CDR3 has 17 amino acids. The germline gives CDR1 SNHLY, CDR2 FYNNEI. The V segment lost 6 bases and the J segment 4 bases; nucleotides outside the gene matches: 7. Written as DNA, the CDR3 is TGTGCCAGCAGCAGGACTAGCGGGGGGGCGGGATACAATGAGCAGTTCTTC. Its translation is CASSRTSGGAGYNEQFF. Variable domain in full (rest from reference TRBV2 and TRBJ2-1): EPEVTQTPSHQVTQMGQEVILRCVPISNHLYFYWYRQILGQKVEFLVSFYNNEISEKSEIFDDQFSVERPDGSNFTLKIRSTKLEDSAMYFCASSRTSGGAGYNEQFFGPGTRLTVL.

The CDR3 region has the DNA TGTGCCAGCAGTGGCGCGTCCTCGGGTGAGCAGTTCTTC. This codes for CASSGASSGEQFF. The chain combines TRBV2 with TRBJ2-1, with D hard to call. V gave up 4 bases and J gave up 9 bases, with 13 bases separating them. CDR3 length: 13 residues. In germline, CDR1 is SNHLY, CDR2 FYNNEI.

The CDR3 here is CSTLMGLAPLNEQFF. DNA of the CDR3: TGCAGCACTCTAATGGGACTAGCTCCACTCAATGAGCAGTTCTTC. This chain connects TRBV20-1 to TRBJ2-1, with 9 positions matching TRBD2. CDR1 and CDR2 from the germline V gene are DFQATT and SNEGSKA (reference sequence). The CDR3 is 15 amino acids.

The table lists this clonotype with a count of one. The chain recombines TRBV9 with TRBJ2-7; D uncertain. Germline V gene sequence: CDR1 SGDLS, CDR2 YYNGEE. This CDR3 has 15 residues. Trimming left V 2 bases short and J 1 base short, with 13 bases between. CDR3 DNA: TGTGCCAGCAGCGTTGGCAGCATACCGTCCTACGAGCAGTACTTC. This gives the protein CASSVGSIPSYEQYF. The entire variable domain, with the rest obtained from reference TRBV9 and TRBJ2-7, is as follows: DSGVTQTPKHLITATGQRVTLRCSPRSGDLSVYWYQQSLDQGLQFLIQYYNGEERAKGNILERFSAQQFPDLHSELNLSSLELGDSALYFCASSVGSIPSYEQYFGPGTRLTVT.

A word on this clonotype: Being one base from a much bigger clone, this may be a read error. This chain connects TRBV10-3 to TRBJ2-7; perhaps TRBD2 as D (5 bases). Germline CDR1 ENHRY, CDR2 SYGVKD. Trimming removed 0 bases at V and 3 bases at J, with 12 bases between. The CDR3 loop spans 15 amino acids. The CDR3 reads CAISESDGRGYEQYF. For the CDR3, the DNA is TGTGCCATCAGTGAGTCAGACGGACGGGGCTACGAGCAGTACTTC.

This chain connects TRBV30 to TRBJ2-5; 14 bases map to TRBD2. J lost 13 bases, V lost 3 bases, and 19 bases had no gene match. Germline-derived CDR1 and CDR2 are GTSNPN and SVGIG (reference sequence). This CDR3 spans 17 amino acids. CDR3 coding DNA: TGTGCCTGGAGCCCAAGGTTTGGGACTAGCGGGAGTAGATTGCTGTACTTC. It yields the protein CAWSPRFGTSGSRLLYF.

As concerns this clonotype: A much larger clone is a single base away; this may be a read error. J is TRBJ2-5 and V is TRBV14, with 8 bases aligning to TRBD2. With the DNA end fitting TRBJ2-1 better, the J assignment may be wrong. The CDR3 has 15 residues. CDR1 and CDR2 (germline): SGHDN, FVKESK. The CDR3 here is CASSQIAGIQETQFF. The CDR3 region has the DNA TGTGCCAGCAGCCAAATAGCGGGGATCCAAGAGACCCAGTTCTTC.

With regard to this clonotype: At one end the junction does not follow the germline gene, possibly because of a read error. The V call is TRBV20-1, the J call TRBJ1-5, with D perhaps TRBD1 (6 bases). The CDR3 has 13 amino acids. Germline V lookup: CDR1 DFQATT, CDR2 SNEGSKA (reference sequence). The CDR3 DNA reads as TGCAGTGCTAGAGATACTTCCCGGGGGCCCCGGCATTTT. Residues: CSARDTSRGPRHF.

The chain employs TRBV10-3 and TRBJ1-2, with 8 bases fitting TRBD1. The CDR3 is 14 amino acids. CDR1 ENHRY and CDR2 SYGVKD come from the germline V gene. Trimming removed 4 bases from V and 8 bases from J; junction bases left unmatched: 9. Here the CDR3 DNA reads TGTGCCATCAGTGTTACAGGGGGAGAACGGGGCTACACCTTC. Amino acids: CAISVTGGERGYTF.

The chain combines TRBV20-1 with TRBJ2-5, with unresolved D. In germline, CDR1 is DFQATT, CDR2 SNEGSKA (reference sequence). CDR3 length: 13 residues. V was cut by 0 bases and J by 2 bases, with 7 bases left in between. The CDR3 DNA reads as TGCAGTGCTAGAGATCTTAGGCAAGAGACCCAGTACTTC. Amino acid sequence: CSARDLRQETQYF.

As regards this clonotype: Being one base from a much bigger clone, this may be a read error. The chain has TRBV12-3 or TRBV12-4 and TRBJ1-2, with D perhaps TRBD1 (6 bases). The CDR3 runs 15 residues. This CDR3 is CARSFRGLANYGYTF. The DNA of the CDR3 is TGTGCCAGAAGTTTTAGGGGGTTAGCTAACTATGGCTACACCTTC.